Following are 32 T cell receptor beta chains from one sample sequenced in a study of shared clonotypes between healthy human individuals. Only CD45RO-negative cells positively selected for CCR7 counted as naive CD8 cells, so terminally differentiated effector memory CD45RA+ cells were excluded. Clones were read by immunoSEQ multiplex PCR, and TCRdb kept only the in-frame ones, dropping some. The sample records around 650,000 clones, about 95% being singletons. The sample consisted of naive CD8+ T cells sorted from blood. The receptors here all came from a woman aged 25-40 years in good health.

J is TRBJ2-7 and V is TRBV6-5; possibly TRBD1 for D (6 bases). The CDR3 is 13 amino acids. The germline gives CDR1 MNHEY, CDR2 SVGAGI. V was shortened by 0 bases and J by 8 bases, with 11 bases between the two germline ends. CDR3 coding DNA: TGTGCCAGCAGTTACTCTGGGGGCCCCAAGCAGTACTTC. Protein sequence: CASSYSGGPKQYF.

V usage is TRBV10-1 and J usage is TRBJ2-7; 9 bases agree with TRBD1. Trimming took 8 bases from V and 6 from J; bases not matched to a gene: 8. The germline CDR1 and CDR2 sequences are WNHNN and SYGVQD (reference sequence). The CDR3 sequence is 13 residues long. CDR3 sequence (DNA): TGCGCCAGCGGTGGGACAGGGAGCGGCGAGCAGTACTTC. This gives the protein CASGGTGSGEQYF.

V and J are TRBV7-9 and TRBJ2-1; no clear D. This CDR3 contains 12 residues. The V gene's germline CDR1 is SEHNR and CDR2 FQNEAQ (reference sequence). Trimming removed 0 bases at V and 9 bases at J, with 6 bases between. The chain's CDR3 is CASSLAYLEQFF. The CDR3 DNA sequence: TGTGCCAGCAGCTTAGCATACCTTGAGCAGTTCTTC.

The chain is built from TRBV5-5 and TRBJ2-7; D is unclear. CDR1 SGHKS and CDR2 YYEKEE come from the germline V gene (reference sequence). Trimming took off 5 bases at V and 2 bases at J, with 14 bases between the two ends. The CDR3 length is 14 residues. The CDR3 DNA reads TGTGCCAGCAGTCACCCGGACGGCCCCTACGAGCAGTACTTC. Translating it yields CASSHPDGPYEQYF.

The chain carries TRBV11-3 and TRBJ2-2; no reliable D call. Germline V gene data show CDR1 as SGHNT and CDR2 as YENEEA. Trimming removed 3 bases at V and 3 bases at J, with 5 bases between. This CDR3 comprises 13 residues. The CDR3 DNA sequence: TGTGCCAGCAGCTTTGAGGACACCGGGGAGCTGTTTTTT. Translation gives CASSFEDTGELFF.

The genes are TRBV15 and TRBJ1-1; D remains ambiguous. V was pared by 0 bases and J by 6 bases, with 11 bases between. Germline loops: CDR1 LNHNV, CDR2 YYDKDF (reference sequence). This CDR3 has 14 amino acids. The CDR3 DNA follows: TGTGCCACCAGCAGAGATTTGGCGGGCCCTGAAGCTTTCTTT. Translation gives CATSRDLAGPEAFF.

This CDR3 is CASSLVDGKESLNTEAFF. The CDR3 DNA is TGTGCCAGCAGCTTGGTAGATGGGAAGGAGAGCCTGAACACTGAAGCTTTCTTT. This chain joins TRBV5-6 and TRBJ1-1; D not certain. Trimming took off 0 bases at V and 0 bases at J, with 18 bases between the two ends. The CDR3 runs to 18 residues. Germline V gene data show CDR1 as SGHDT and CDR2 as YYEEEE. Full variable domain (remainder filled in from reference TRBV5-6 and TRBJ1-1): DAGVTQSPTHLIKTRGQQVTLRCSPKSGHDTVSWYQQALGQGPQFIFQYYEEEERQRGNFPDRFSGHQFPNYSSELNVNALLLGDSALYLCASSLVDGKESLNTEAFFGQGTRLTVV.

The chain recombines TRBV21-1 with TRBJ2-3. TRBV21-1 constitutes a pseudogene. CDR3 length: 9 residues. CDR3 sequence reads: CASTDTQYF. The CDR3 nucleotides read TGTGCCAGCACAGATACGCAGTATTTT.

This clone was seen just once. This chain uses TRBV28 with TRBJ2-1; maybe TRBD2 (6 bases). This CDR3 spans 16 amino acids. V gave up 4 bases and J gave up 4 bases, with 17 bases separating them. Germline assignment: CDR1 MDHEN and CDR2 SYDVKM. CDR3 sequence (DNA): TGTGCCAGCAGTTCCCTTGGGGCGGGGCATTACAATGAGCAGTTCTTC. Encoded protein: CASSSLGAGHYNEQFF.

This chain uses TRBV5-6 with TRBJ2-7, with 9 bases aligning to TRBD1. This CDR3 comprises 13 residues. Germline V CDR1 and CDR2: SGHDT, YYEEEE. The ends lost 9 bases at V and 9 bases at J; junction bases unmatched: 13. CDR3 sequence: CATTRTGVGLQYF. CDR3 DNA: TGTGCCACCACGAGGACAGGGGTGGGCCTGCAGTACTTC. Full variable domain (remainder filled in from reference TRBV5-6 and TRBJ2-7): DAGVTQSPTHLIKTRGQQVTLRCSPKSGHDTVSWYQQALGQGPQFIFQYYEEEERQRGNFPDRFSGHQFPNYSSELNVNALLLGDSALYLCATTRTGVGLQYFGPGTRLTVT.

To note about this clone: At the DNA level, this CDR3 is encoded by other sequences in the same sample as well. The chain carries TRBV5-6 and TRBJ2-7; unclear D gene. The germline V gene encodes CDR1 SGHDT and CDR2 YYEEEE. V gave up 0 bases and J gave up 2 bases, with 6 bases separating them. The CDR3 contains 13 residues. CDR3 in DNA: TGTGCCAGCAGCTTGGGGGCCGCCTACGAGCAGTACTTC. This sequence encodes CASSLGAAYEQYF.

This clone was counted a few times. The DNA for the CDR3 is TGTGCCAGCAGCTCATACCAAGAGACCCAGTACTTC. It specifies CASSSYQETQYF. This chain uses TRBV5-4 with TRBJ2-5; D not resolved. The CDR3 totals 12 residues. Germline loops: CDR1 SGHNT, CDR2 YYREEE (reference sequence). Trimming removed 3 bases from V and 0 bases from J, with 3 bases in between. The variable domain in full, completed from reference TRBV5-4 and TRBJ2-5, reads ETGVTQSPTHLIKTRGQQVTLRCSSQSGHNTVSWYQQALGQGPQFIFQYYREEENGRGNFPPRFSGLQFPNYSSELNVNALELDDSALYLCASSSYQETQYFGPGTRLLVL.

The V and J genes are TRBV5-1 and TRBJ2-1; D not resolved. The CDR3 is 16 amino acids. Germline CDR1 SGHRS, CDR2 YFSETQ. V was clipped by 2 bases and J by 2 bases, with 14 bases between them. The CDR3 nucleotides read TGCGCCAGCAGCTTTCATATGAGAAACGCCTACAATGAGCAGTTCTTC. Translation: CASSFHMRNAYNEQFF.

The chain joins TRBV6-6 to TRBJ2-1, with unresolved D. With 5 bases removed from V and 7 bases from J, the gap between germline ends came to 12 bases. Germline assignment: CDR1 MNHNY and CDR2 SVGAGI (reference sequence). The CDR3 loop spans 13 amino acids. For the CDR3, the DNA is TGTGCCAGCAGTCTATATCCCCGAAATGAGCAGTTCTTC. Its translation is CASSLYPRNEQFF.

The chain uses TRBV10-3 and TRBJ1-5; a weak D match, TRBD1 (5 bases). Germline V gene sequence: CDR1 ENHRY, CDR2 SYGVKD. Trimming removed 5 bases from V and 5 bases from J, with 10 bases in between. The CDR3 contains 13 residues. CDR3 sequence (DNA): TGTGCCATCAGTCCGCAGGGAGATCAGCCCCAGCATTTT. Translating gives CAISPQGDQPQHF.

The chain uses TRBV19 and TRBJ2-1; no reliable D call. CDR1 is LNHDA, CDR2 SQIVND, per germline (reference sequence). This CDR3 has 16 residues. Trimming pared 0 bases from V and 9 bases from J, leaving 18 bases between. This CDR3 reads CASSIDQARPGVEQFF. CDR3 coding DNA: TGTGCCAGTAGTATAGATCAGGCAAGACCGGGTGTTGAGCAGTTCTTC.

V gene TRBV6-6 combines with J gene TRBJ2-7, with 12 bases fitting TRBD2. This CDR3 has 16 residues. Germline CDR1 reads MNHNY; CDR2 reads SVGAGI (reference sequence). Losses at the gene ends were 5 bases for V and 2 bases for J; bases not matched to a gene: 7. In nucleotides, the CDR3 is TGTGCCAGCAGTCCCCTTCTAGCGGGAGGGACCTACGAGCAGTACTTC. Residues: CASSPLLAGGTYEQYF.

The V and J genes are TRBV7-9 and TRBJ2-2; no clear D gene. The CDR3 length is 12 residues. The germline CDR1 and CDR2 sequences are SEHNR and FQNEAQ (reference sequence). Trimming left V 4 bases short and J 3 bases short, with 3 bases between. CDR3 nucleotide sequence: TGTGCCAGCAGCTATTACACCGGGGAGCTGTTTTTT. The encoded protein is CASSYYTGELFF.

This rearrangement joins TRBV7-9 to TRBJ2-5; D is unresolved. Germline V CDR1 and CDR2: SEHNR, FQNEAQ (reference sequence). V lost 4 bases and J 2 bases, leaving 17 bases between the germline ends. This CDR3 is 16 amino acids long. CDR3: CASSSPLRMSQETQYF. CDR3 bases: TGTGCCAGCAGCTCCCCGCTCCGTATGTCACAAGAGACCCAGTACTTC.

The chain is built from TRBV2 and TRBJ2-5; 8 bases are shared with TRBD2. Germline V gene sequence: CDR1 SNHLY, CDR2 FYNNEI. The CDR3 sequence is 13 residues long. Trimming cost V 5 bases and J 4 bases; bases outside gene matches: 3. Written as DNA, the CDR3 is TGTGCCAGCAGTCGGGGGGGAGGAGAGACCCAGTACTTC. Translating it yields CASSRGGGETQYF. Looking up the rest from reference TRBV2 and TRBJ2-5 gives the full variable domain: EPEVTQTPSHQVTQMGQEVILRCVPISNHLYFYWYRQILGQKVEFLVSFYNNEISEKSEIFDDQFSVERPDGSNFTLKIRSTKLEDSAMYFCASSRGGGETQYFGPGTRLLVL.

This clone was detected only once. The genes are TRBV6-1 and TRBJ2-5, with D perhaps matching TRBD2 (6 bases). V dropped 2 bases and J dropped 6 bases, with 16 bases sitting between them. The germline V gene encodes CDR1 MNHNS and CDR2 SASEGT. The CDR3 length is 15 residues. In DNA form, the CDR3 reads TGTGCCAGCAGTGAAAGGGTTAATGCGGGGCAGACCCAGTACTTC. Protein: CASSERVNAGQTQYF.

V gene TRBV2 combines with J gene TRBJ2-7, with 9 bases identical to TRBD1. CDR1 is SNHLY and CDR2 is FYNNEI in the germline V gene. The V gene end was trimmed by 3 bases and the J gene end by 0 bases; junction bases not matched to a gene: 3. The CDR3 runs to 15 residues. The CDR3 region is CASSDGTGYSYEQYF. The CDR3 nucleotides are TGTGCCAGCAGTGACGGGACAGGGTACTCCTACGAGCAGTACTTC.

A single count supports this clone. The chain carries TRBV28 and TRBJ2-7; D uncertain. The germline V gene has CDR1 MDHEN and CDR2 SYDVKM. Between the trimmed V and J ends, which lost 1 base and 12 bases, there was a span of 10 bases. This CDR3 spans 11 amino acids. The CDR3 nucleotides are TGTGCCAGCAGTTTATTCCAGGCTCGGTACTTC. It yields the protein CASSLFQARYF.

This clone was counted once. The rearrangement joins TRBV29-1 to TRBJ2-5; D is uncertain. The DNA end lines up better with TRBJ2-7; the J call may be wrong. Germline assignment: CDR1 SQVTM and CDR2 ANQGSEA. The CDR3 covers 12 residues. The chain's CDR3 is CSVGDTDYEQYF. DNA for the CDR3: TGCAGCGTTGGGGATACCGACTACGAGCAGTACTTC.

V gene TRBV9 combines with J gene TRBJ1-2, with 7 bases identical to TRBD1. The CDR3 loop spans 16 amino acids. The V gene's germline CDR1 is SGDLS and CDR2 YYNGEE. Germline trimming cut 0 bases from V and 6 bases from J; bases unmatched to any gene: 11. The CDR3 sequence is CASSVDDRELSDGYTF. The CDR3, as DNA: TGTGCCAGCAGCGTAGATGACAGGGAACTATCCGATGGCTACACCTTC.

The CDR3 reads CASSSLRELDEQYF. DNA for the CDR3: TGTGCCAGCAGTTCCTTGCGGGAGCTCGACGAGCAGTACTTC. The chain joins TRBV28 to TRBJ2-7; 7 positions match TRBD2. This CDR3 contains 14 residues. Per the germline V gene, CDR1 is MDHEN and CDR2 is SYDVKM. V trimming: 4 bases; J trimming: 5 bases; junction bases outside the gene matches: 8. The full variable domain, its missing parts supplied by reference TRBV28 and TRBJ2-7, is DVKVTQSSRYLVKRTGEKVFLECVQDMDHENMFWYRQDPGLGLRLIYFSYDVKMKEKGDIPEGYSVSREKKERFSLILESASTNQTSMYLCASSSLRELDEQYFGPGTRLTVT.

The chain uses TRBV19 and TRBJ2-7; D is unresolved. There are 14 residues in the CDR3. Trimming removed 3 bases at V and 5 bases at J, with 14 bases between. Germline V gene data show CDR1 as LNHDA and CDR2 as SQIVND (reference sequence). For the CDR3, the DNA is TGTGCCAGTAGTATCCGACTCGCGGTGGACGAGCAGTACTTC. It translates to CASSIRLAVDEQYF.

The chain carries TRBV7-9 and TRBJ2-2; D ambiguous. Germline CDR1 reads SEHNR; CDR2 reads FQNEAQ (reference sequence). V shed 5 bases and J shed 7 bases, with 23 bases lying between them. The CDR3 runs 17 residues. In DNA form, the CDR3 reads TGTGCCAGCAGCCACCCGGTTGAGCGATTTGAGGTCGGGGAGCTGTTTTTT. It codes for CASSHPVERFEVGELFF.

The CDR3 loop reads CASSLNQGAYEQYF. CDR3 sequence (DNA): TGTGCCAGCAGTCTAAACCAGGGAGCCTACGAGCAGTACTTC. This chain joins TRBV7-6 and TRBJ2-7; D might be TRBD1 or TRBD2, each matching 5 bases. The CDR3 sequence is 14 residues long. Germline lookup yields CDR1 SGHVS and CDR2 FNYEAQ. V shed 6 bases and J shed 2 bases, with 14 bases lying between them.

V usage is TRBV27 and J usage is TRBJ2-7; D not resolved. V shed 6 bases and J shed 2 bases, with 20 bases lying between them. The CDR3 spans 16 residues. The germline V gene has CDR1 MNHEY and CDR2 SMNVEV (reference sequence). CDR3 in amino acids: CASSFDSAHATYEQYF. CDR3 bases: TGTGCCAGCAGCTTCGACTCGGCACATGCTACCTACGAGCAGTACTTC.

The V and J genes are TRBV5-4 and TRBJ2-3; D gene ambiguous. V was clipped by 0 bases and J by 2 bases, with 10 bases between them. CDR3 length: 15 amino acids. Per germline, CDR1 SGHNT and CDR2 YYREEE (reference sequence). This CDR3 is CASSLEARITDTQYF. The CDR3 DNA reads TGTGCCAGCAGCTTGGAGGCACGAATCACAGATACGCAGTATTTT.

This chain links TRBV6-1 with TRBJ2-7; D may match TRBD1 or TRBD2 (5 bases each). Germline CDR1 MNHNS, CDR2 SASEGT. The CDR3 extends over 13 amino acids. Deletions cut 3 bases from V and 3 bases from J, with 9 bases between. The CDR3 DNA follows: TGTGCCAGCAGTGATGGTGGGGGCTACGAGCAGTACTTC. Translated: CASSDGGGYEQYF.